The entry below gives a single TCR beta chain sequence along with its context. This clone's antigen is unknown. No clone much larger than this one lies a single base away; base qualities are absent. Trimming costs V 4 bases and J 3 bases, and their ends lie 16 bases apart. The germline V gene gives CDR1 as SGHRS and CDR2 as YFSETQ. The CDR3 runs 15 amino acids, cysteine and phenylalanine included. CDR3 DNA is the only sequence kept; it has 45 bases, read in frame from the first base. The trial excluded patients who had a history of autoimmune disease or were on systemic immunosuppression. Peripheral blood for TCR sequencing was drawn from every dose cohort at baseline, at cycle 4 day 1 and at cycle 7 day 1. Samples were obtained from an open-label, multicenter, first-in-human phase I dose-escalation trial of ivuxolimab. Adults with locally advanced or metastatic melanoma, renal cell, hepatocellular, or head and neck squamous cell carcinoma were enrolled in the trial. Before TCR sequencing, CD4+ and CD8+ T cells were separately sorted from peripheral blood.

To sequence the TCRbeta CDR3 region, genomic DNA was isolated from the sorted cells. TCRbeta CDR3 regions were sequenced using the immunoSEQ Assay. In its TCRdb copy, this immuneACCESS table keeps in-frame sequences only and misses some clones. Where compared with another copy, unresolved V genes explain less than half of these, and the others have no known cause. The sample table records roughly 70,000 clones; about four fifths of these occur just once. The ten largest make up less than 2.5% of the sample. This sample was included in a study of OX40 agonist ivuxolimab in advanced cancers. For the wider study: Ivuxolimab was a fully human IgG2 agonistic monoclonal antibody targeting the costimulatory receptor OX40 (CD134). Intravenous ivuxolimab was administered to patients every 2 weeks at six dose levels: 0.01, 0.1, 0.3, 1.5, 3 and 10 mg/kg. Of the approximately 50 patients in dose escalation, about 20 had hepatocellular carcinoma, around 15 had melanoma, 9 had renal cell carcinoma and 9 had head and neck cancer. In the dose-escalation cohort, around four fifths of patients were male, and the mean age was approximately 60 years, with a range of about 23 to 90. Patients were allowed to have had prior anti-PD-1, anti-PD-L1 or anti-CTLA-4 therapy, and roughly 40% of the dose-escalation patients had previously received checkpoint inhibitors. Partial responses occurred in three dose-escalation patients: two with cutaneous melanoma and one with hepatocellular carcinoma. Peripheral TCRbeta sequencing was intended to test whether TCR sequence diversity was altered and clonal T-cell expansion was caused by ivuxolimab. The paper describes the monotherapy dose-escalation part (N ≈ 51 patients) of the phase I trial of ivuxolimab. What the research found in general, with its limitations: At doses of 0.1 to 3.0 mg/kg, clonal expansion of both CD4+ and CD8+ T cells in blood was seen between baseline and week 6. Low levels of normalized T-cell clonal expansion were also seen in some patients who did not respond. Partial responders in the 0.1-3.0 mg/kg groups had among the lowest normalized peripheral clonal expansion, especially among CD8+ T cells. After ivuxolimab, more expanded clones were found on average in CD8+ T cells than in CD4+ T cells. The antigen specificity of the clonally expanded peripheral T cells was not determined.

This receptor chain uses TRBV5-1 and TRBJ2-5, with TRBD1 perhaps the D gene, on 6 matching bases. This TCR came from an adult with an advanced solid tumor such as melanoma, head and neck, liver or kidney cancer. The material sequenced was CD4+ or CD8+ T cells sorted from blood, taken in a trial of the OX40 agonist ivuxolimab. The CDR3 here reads CASSGTGTEEETQYF. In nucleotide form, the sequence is TGCGCCAGCAGCGGAACAGGGACCGAAGAAGAGACCCAGTACTTC.